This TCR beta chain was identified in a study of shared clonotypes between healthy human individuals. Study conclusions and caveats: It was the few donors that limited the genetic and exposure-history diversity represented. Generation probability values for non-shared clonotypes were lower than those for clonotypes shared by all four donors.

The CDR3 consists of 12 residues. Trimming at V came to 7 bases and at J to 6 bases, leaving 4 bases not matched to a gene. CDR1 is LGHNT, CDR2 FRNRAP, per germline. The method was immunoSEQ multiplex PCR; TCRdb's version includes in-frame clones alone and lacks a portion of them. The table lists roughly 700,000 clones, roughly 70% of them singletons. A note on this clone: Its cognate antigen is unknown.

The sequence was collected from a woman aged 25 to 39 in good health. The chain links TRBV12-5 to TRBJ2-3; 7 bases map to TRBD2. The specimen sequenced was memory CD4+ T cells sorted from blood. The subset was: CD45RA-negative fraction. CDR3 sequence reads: CASALRGDTQYF. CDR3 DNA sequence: TGTGCTAGTGCCTTGCGGGGGGATACGCAGTATTTT.